This TCR beta chain was found in a study of blood T cells in healthy people across ages. Regarding the study as a whole: When one million T cells were used, diversity estimates were thought to be underestimates.

The authors ran a second PCR of about 6 to 11 cycles using a sample-barcoded 5' primer and a J-beta primer mix. One entry per CDR3 protein, called by TCRdb with MiXCR from the 5' RACE reads. The sample gives about 830,000 distinct CDR3 sequences, roughly 60% of which show up once; about 30% is in the top ten. Worth noting for this clonotype: Antigen specificity is unknown.

Roughly 10 milliliters of peripheral blood were drawn from each donor. The source material was blood. The receptor was isolated from a man aged 30-40 years in good health.

CDR3 coding DNA: TGTGCCAGCAGCGGTTGGGTCACGAACACCGGGGAGCTGTTTTTT. It is translated as CASSGWVTNTGELFF. The rearrangement joins TRBV11-2 to TRBJ2-2; D is ambiguous. The germline V gene encodes CDR1 SGHAT and CDR2 FQNNGV. The V end was cut by 5 bases, the J end by 0 bases, with 10 bases between. This CDR3 comprises 15 residues. The whole variable domain, filled in from reference TRBV11-2 and TRBJ2-2, reads EAGVAQSPRYKIIEKRQSVAFWCNPISGHATLYWYQQILGQGPKLLIQFQNNGVVDDSQLPKDRFSAERLKGVDSTLKIQPAKLEDSAVYLCASSGWVTNTGELFFGEGSRLTVL.